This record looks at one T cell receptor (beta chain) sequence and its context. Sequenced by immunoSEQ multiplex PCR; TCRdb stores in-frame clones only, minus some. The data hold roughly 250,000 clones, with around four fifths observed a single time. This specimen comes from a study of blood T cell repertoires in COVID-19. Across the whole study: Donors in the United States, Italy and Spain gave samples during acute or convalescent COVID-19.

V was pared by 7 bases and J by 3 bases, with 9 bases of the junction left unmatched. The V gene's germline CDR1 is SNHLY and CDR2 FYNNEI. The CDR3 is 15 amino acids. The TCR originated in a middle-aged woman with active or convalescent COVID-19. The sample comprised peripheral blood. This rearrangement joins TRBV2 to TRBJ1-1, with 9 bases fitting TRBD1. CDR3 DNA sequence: TGTGCCAGCAACACAGGGGGCTCGCTGTACACTGAAGCTTTCTTT. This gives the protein CASNTGGSLYTEAFF. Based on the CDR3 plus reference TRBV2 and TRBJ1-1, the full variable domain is EPEVTQTPSHQVTQMGQEVILRCVPISNHLYFYWYRQILGQKVEFLVSFYNNEISEKSEIFDDQFSVERPDGSNFTLKIRSTKLEDSAMYFCASNTGGSLYTEAFFGQGTRLTVV.